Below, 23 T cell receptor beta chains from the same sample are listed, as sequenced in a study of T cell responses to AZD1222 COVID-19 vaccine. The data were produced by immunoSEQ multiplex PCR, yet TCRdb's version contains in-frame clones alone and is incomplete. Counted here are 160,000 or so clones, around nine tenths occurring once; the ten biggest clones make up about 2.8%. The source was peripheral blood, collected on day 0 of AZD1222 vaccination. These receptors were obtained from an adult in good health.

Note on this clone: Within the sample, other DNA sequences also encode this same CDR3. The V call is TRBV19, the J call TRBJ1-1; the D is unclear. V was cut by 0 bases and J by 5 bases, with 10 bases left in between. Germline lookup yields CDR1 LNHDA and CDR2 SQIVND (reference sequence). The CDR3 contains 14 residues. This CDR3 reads CASSIEGRGTEAFF. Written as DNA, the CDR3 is TGTGCCAGTAGTATAGAGGGCAGAGGGACTGAAGCTTTCTTT.

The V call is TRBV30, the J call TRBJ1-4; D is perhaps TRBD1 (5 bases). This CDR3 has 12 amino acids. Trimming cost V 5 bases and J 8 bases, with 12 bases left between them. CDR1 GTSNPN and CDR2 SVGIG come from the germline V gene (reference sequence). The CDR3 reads CAWGTGGEKLFF. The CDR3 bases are TGTGCCTGGGGGACGGGAGGAGAAAAACTGTTTTTT.

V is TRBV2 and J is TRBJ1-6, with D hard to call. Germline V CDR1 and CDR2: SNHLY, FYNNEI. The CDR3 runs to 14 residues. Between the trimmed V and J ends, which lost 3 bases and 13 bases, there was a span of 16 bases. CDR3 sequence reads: CASSEGSGLRPLHF. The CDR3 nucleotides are TGTGCCAGCAGTGAGGGGTCTGGCCTTAGGCCCCTCCACTTT. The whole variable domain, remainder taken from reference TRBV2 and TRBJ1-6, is EPEVTQTPSHQVTQMGQEVILRCVPISNHLYFYWYRQILGQKVEFLVSFYNNEISEKSEIFDDQFSVERPDGSNFTLKIRSTKLEDSAMYFCASSEGSGLRPLHFGNGTRLTVT.

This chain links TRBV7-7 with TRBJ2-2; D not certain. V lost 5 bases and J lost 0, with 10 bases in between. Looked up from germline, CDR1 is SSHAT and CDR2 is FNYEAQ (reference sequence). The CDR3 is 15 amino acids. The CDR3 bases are TGTGCCAGCAGCGTCGAGCATACGAACACCGGGGAGCTGTTTTTT. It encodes CASSVEHTNTGELFF.

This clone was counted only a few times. DNA for the CDR3: TGCGCCAGCAGCTTGAGCTCACTCCCCTCTACTAACTATGGCTACACCTTC. Amino acid sequence: CASSLSSLPSTNYGYTF. This chain connects TRBV5-1 to TRBJ1-2, with D hard to call. CDR3 length: 17 residues. Trimming stripped 1 base from V and 0 bases from J, with 16 bases between. Germline V gene sequence: CDR1 SGHRS, CDR2 YFSETQ.

The CDR3 loop is CASNRGRPGDTQYF. The CDR3 DNA reads TGTGCCAGCAACAGGGGACGGCCGGGGGATACGCAGTATTTT. V is TRBV6-5 and J is TRBJ2-3, with 7 bases matching TRBD1. The germline gives CDR1 MNHEY, CDR2 SVGAGI. V was clipped by 7 bases and J by 6 bases; unmatched bases: 10. The CDR3 contains 14 residues.

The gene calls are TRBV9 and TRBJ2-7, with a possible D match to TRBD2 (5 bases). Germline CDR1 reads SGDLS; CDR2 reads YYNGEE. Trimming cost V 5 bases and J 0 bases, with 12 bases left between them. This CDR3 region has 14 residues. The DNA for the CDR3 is TGTGCCAGCAGTGACGCCGCGGGCTCCTACGAGCAGTACTTC. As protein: CASSDAAGSYEQYF.

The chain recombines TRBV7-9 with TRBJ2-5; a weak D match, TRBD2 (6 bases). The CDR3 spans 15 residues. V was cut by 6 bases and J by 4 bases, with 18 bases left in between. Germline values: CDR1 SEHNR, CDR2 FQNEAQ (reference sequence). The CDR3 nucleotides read TGTGCCAGCAGAAGCCCGACAGACGGGGGAGAGACCCAGTACTTC. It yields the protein CASRSPTDGGETQYF.

The CDR3 coding sequence is TGCGCCAGCAGCCAAGTTTGGGACAGGGGGCTGGGTGGCTACACCTTC. Protein product: CASSQVWDRGLGGYTF. The chain uses TRBV4-1 and TRBJ1-2; 12 nucleotides agree with TRBD1. From germline, CDR1 is MGHRA and CDR2 YSYEKL. Unmatched junction bases numbered 7, after V lost 1 base and J lost 7 bases. The CDR3 contains 16 residues.

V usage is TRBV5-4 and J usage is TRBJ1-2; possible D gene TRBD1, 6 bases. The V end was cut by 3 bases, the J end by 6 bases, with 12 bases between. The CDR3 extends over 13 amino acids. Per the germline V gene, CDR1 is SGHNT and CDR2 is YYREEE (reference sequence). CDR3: CASSSTGAHGYTF. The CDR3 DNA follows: TGTGCCAGCAGCTCGACGGGGGCCCATGGCTACACCTTC.

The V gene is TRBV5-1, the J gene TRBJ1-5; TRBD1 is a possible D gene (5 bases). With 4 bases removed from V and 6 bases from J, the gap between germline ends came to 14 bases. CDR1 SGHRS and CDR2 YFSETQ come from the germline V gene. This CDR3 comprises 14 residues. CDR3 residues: CASSLSGGGQPQHF. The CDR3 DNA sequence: TGCGCCAGCAGCCTCTCGGGCGGGGGTCAGCCCCAGCATTTT.

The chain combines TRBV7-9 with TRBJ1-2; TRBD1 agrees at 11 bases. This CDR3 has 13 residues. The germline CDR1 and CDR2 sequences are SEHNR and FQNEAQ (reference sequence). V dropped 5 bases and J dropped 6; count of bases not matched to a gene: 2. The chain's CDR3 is CASSPGQGDGYTF. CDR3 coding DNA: TGTGCCAGCAGCCCGGGACAGGGGGATGGCTACACCTTC.

The chain's CDR3 is CASSPEGAEGTEAFF. The CDR3 bases are TGTGCCAGCAGCCCAGAGGGGGCAGAGGGCACTGAAGCTTTCTTT. This chain uses TRBV4-2 with TRBJ1-1; TRBD1 agrees at 7 bases. CDR3 length equals 15 residues. Germline trimming cut 4 bases from V and 4 bases from J; bases unmatched to any gene: 9. Per germline, CDR1 LGHNA and CDR2 YNFKEQ.

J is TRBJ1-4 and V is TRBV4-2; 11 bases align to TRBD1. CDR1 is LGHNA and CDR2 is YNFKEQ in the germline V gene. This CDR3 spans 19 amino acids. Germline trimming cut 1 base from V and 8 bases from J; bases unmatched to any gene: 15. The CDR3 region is CASSQARTGGRSTQEKLFF. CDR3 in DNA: TGTGCCAGCAGCCAAGCGCGGACAGGGGGCCGCTCGACTCAAGAAAAACTGTTTTTT.

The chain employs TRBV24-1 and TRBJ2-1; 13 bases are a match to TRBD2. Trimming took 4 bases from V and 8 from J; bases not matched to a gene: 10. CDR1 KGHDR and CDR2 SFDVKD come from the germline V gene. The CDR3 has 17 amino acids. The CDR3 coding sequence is TGTGCCACCAGTGACCCCACCACTAGCGGGAGGGCCGATGAGCAGTTCTTC. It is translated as CATSDPTTSGRADEQFF.

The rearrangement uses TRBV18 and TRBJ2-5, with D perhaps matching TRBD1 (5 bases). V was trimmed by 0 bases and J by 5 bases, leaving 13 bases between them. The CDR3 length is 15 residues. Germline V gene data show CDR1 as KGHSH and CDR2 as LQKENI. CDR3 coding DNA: TGTGCCAGCTCACCACCGGTGGCAGGGCTGGAGACCCAGTACTTC. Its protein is CASSPPVAGLETQYF.

CDR3: CASSFGLAGGDTQYF. DNA of the CDR3: TGTGCCAGCAGCTTTGGTCTAGCGGGAGGTGATACGCAGTATTTT. The chain employs TRBV11-3 and TRBJ2-3; 11 nucleotides match TRBD2. V lost 3 bases and J lost 6; bases outside the gene matches: 5. Per the germline V gene, CDR1 is SGHNT and CDR2 is YENEEA. The CDR3 totals 15 residues.

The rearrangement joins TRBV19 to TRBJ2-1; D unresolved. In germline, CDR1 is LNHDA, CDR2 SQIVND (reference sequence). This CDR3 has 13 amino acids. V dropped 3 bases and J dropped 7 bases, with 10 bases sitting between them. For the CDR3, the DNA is TGTGCCAGTAGTATTGGGTTCTATAATGAGCAGTTCTTC. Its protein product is CASSIGFYNEQFF.

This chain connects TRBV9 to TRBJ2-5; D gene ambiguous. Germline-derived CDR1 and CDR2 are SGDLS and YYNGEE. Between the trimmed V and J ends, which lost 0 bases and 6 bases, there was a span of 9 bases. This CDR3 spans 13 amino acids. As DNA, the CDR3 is TGTGCCAGCAGCGTAGAACCCACGAAGACCCAGTACTTC. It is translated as CASSVEPTKTQYF.

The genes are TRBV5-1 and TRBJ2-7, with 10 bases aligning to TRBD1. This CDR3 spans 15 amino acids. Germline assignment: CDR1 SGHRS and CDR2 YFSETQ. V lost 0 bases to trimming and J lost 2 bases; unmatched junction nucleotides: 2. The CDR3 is CASSLVGTGAYEQYF. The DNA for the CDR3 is TGCGCCAGCAGCTTGGTTGGGACAGGGGCCTACGAGCAGTACTTC.

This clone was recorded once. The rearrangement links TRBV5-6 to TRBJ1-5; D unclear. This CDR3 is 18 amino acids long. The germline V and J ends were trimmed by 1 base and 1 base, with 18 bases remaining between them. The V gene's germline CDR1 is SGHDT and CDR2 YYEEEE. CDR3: CASSLKGRGAWSNQPQHF. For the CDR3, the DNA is TGTGCCAGCAGCTTGAAGGGTCGGGGTGCATGGAGCAATCAGCCCCAGCATTTT. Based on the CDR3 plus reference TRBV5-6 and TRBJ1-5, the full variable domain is DAGVTQSPTHLIKTRGQQVTLRCSPKSGHDTVSWYQQALGQGPQFIFQYYEEEERQRGNFPDRFSGHQFPNYSSELNVNALLLGDSALYLCASSLKGRGAWSNQPQHFGDGTRLSIL.

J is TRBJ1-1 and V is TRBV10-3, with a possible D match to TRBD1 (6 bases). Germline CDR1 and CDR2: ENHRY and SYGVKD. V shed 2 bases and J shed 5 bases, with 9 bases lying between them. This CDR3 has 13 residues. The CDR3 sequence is CAISENRETEAFF. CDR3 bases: TGTGCCATCAGTGAGAACAGGGAAACTGAAGCTTTCTTT.

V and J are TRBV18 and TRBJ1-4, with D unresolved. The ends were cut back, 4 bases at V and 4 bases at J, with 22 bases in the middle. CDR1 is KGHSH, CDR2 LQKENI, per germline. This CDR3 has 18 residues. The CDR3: CASSLNLLEGAGNEKLFF. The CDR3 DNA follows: TGTGCCAGCTCACTGAATTTACTAGAGGGAGCGGGTAATGAAAAACTGTTTTTT.